These 20 T cell receptor beta chains originate from one sample sequenced in a study of tumor-infiltrating lymphocytes in primary liver carcinoma. The source material, roughly 18-33 mg of unsorted bulk tissue, was used to co-extract RNA and DNA. TCR beta cDNA was reverse-transcribed from approximately 0.45 ug of total RNA. The reaction used a constant-region primer and ProtoScript II reverse transcriptase. Construction of TCR beta libraries relied on three successive nested multiplex PCR rounds employing slightly modified ARM-PCR. For 10 cycles apiece, the opening two PCR rounds ran with TRBV1-TRBV30 forward primers and a C-beta reverse primer. TCRdb ran MiXCR on the multiplex PCR reads and lists one entry per CDR3 protein. Among tens of thousands of distinct CDR3 sequences listed, around 75% were seen once. Sequencing was performed on tumor-adjacent normal liver tissue. All receptors come from a woman aged 25-40 years with primary liver carcinoma and hepatitis B virus infection.

The chain uses TRBV29-1 and TRBJ2-1; 9 bases fit TRBD2. The germline CDR1 and CDR2 sequences are SQVTM and ANQGSEA. V dropped 0 bases and J dropped 11; count of bases not matched to a gene: 8. This CDR3 spans 14 amino acids. The CDR3 loop is CSVEETRLAVQQFF. The CDR3 DNA follows: TGCAGCGTTGAAGAGACGAGACTAGCGGTTCAGCAGTTCTTC.

Of note for this clonotype: Lacking the conserved final phenylalanine or tryptophan, this CDR3 likely reflects a read error. The chain has TRBV12-3 or TRBV12-4 and TRBJ2-5; no definite D call. The CDR3 is made up of 14 amino acids. Trimming took off 2 bases at V and 2 bases at J, with 9 bases between the two ends. The CDR3: CASSLPASQETQYI. The CDR3 coding sequence is TGTGCCAGCAGTTTACCTGCTAGTCAAGAGACCCAGTACATC.

Turning to this clonotype: A much larger clone is a single base away; this may be a read error. This sequence joins TRBV14 and TRBJ2-5; D possibly uses TRBD1 or TRBD2 (5 bases each). CDR1 and CDR2 (germline): SGHDN, FVKESK. The CDR3 has 13 residues. The CDR3 nucleotides read TGTGACAGCAGCCAAGAGGGGCAGGAGACCCAGTACTTC. Translated: CDSSQEGQETQYF.

The V gene is TRBV6-2 or TRBV6-3, the J gene TRBJ2-1, with TRBD2 matching over 14 bases. Looked up from germline, CDR1 is MNHEY and CDR2 is SVGEGT. Trimming at V came to 6 bases and at J to 6 bases, leaving 13 bases not matched to a gene. The CDR3 runs 18 residues. CDR3 amino acids: CASRAPRLAGGHSNEQFF. DNA for the CDR3: TGTGCCAGCAGGGCACCGAGACTAGCGGGAGGGCATAGCAATGAGCAGTTCTTC.

Regarding this clonotype: Relative to the germline gene, one junction end is altered; a read error may explain this. This rearrangement joins TRBV7-8 to TRBJ2-2, with D possibly being TRBD1 or TRBD2 (5 bases each). The germline gives CDR1 SGHVS, CDR2 FQNEAQ. The CDR3 has 14 residues. As DNA, the CDR3 is TGTGCCAGCAGCTTGGGGCTTCCAACCGGGGAGCCGTTTTTC. This encodes CASSLGLPTGEPFF.

A note on this clonotype: Its ends do not fully match the called genes, so a read error is possible. The chain combines TRBV20-1 with TRBJ2-1, with 14 positions matching TRBD2. The CDR3 runs to 19 residues. Germline V gene lookup returns CDR1 DFQATT and CDR2 SNEGSKA (reference sequence). The chain's CDR3 is CSSRDRAGWTSGRFNEQFF. As DNA, the CDR3 is TGCAGTTCTAGAGACAGGGCGGGGTGGACTAGCGGGAGGTTCAATGAGCAGTTCTTC.

Comment on this clonotype: The CDR3 carries no conserved terminal phenylalanine or tryptophan, so it likely arises from a read error. The V and J genes are TRBV5-5 and TRBJ2-7, with 10 bases fitting TRBD2. Germline assignment: CDR1 SGHKS and CDR2 YYEKEE (reference sequence). The CDR3 length is 15 residues. Unmatched junction bases numbered 6, after V lost 4 bases and J lost 2 bases. The CDR3: CASSPTSGTTYEQYP. Here the CDR3 DNA reads TGTGCCAGCAGCCCAACTAGCGGGACTACCTACGAGCAGTACCCC.

With respect to this clonotype: At one end, the junction sequence differs from germline, possibly due to a read error. The rearrangement joins TRBV4-1 to TRBJ2-4; TRBD1 is a possible D gene (6 bases). Germline-derived CDR1 and CDR2 are MGHRA and YSYEKL. This CDR3 comprises 16 residues. DNA of the CDR3: TGCGCCAGCAGCCTAAAGATGAATAGGGACACGAGCAAGTGGTATTTC. It codes for CASSLKMNRDTSKWYF.

Concerning this clonotype itself: A much larger clone differs by one base, so this may be a read error. The rearrangement uses TRBV28 and TRBJ1-2, with a tentative D call TRBD1 (6 bases). The length of the CDR3 is 15 residues. The germline V gene encodes CDR1 MDHEN and CDR2 SYDVKM. Trimming left V 5 bases short and J 6 bases short, with 19 bases between. The DNA for the CDR3 is TGTGCCAGCAGTCCCACCATGCGGGGGCTCCATGGCTACACCTTC. This gives the protein CASSPTMRGLHGYTF.

This clonotype was seen only once. One junction end does not reproduce the germline sequence, and a read error may be involved. The rearrangement links TRBV29-1 to TRBJ2-1; D is possibly TRBD2 (5 bases). This CDR3 is 11 amino acids long. Germline V gives CDR1 SQVTM, CDR2 ANQGSEA. CDR3 bases: TGTAGCGTTCGGATTTGGAGTGAGCAGTTCTTC. Protein: CSVRIWSEQFF.

This clonotype was observed at least ten times. The genes are TRBV6-5 and TRBJ1-4, with D perhaps TRBD1 (6 bases). The V end was cut by 2 bases, the J end by 5 bases, with 12 bases between. Looked up from germline, CDR1 is MNHEY and CDR2 is SVGAGI. This CDR3 has 15 amino acids. The CDR3 region is CASSYTTGPNEKLFF. CDR3 nucleotide sequence: TGTGCCAGCAGTTACACGACAGGACCAAATGAAAAACTGTTTTTT.

Details on this clonotype: The junction and the germline gene differ at one end; a read error may be behind it. This chain links TRBV6-5 with TRBJ2-6; D remains unclear. Germline CDR1 MNHEY, CDR2 SVGAGI. This CDR3 region has 17 residues. CDR3 sequence: CVSSYVQSSSGANVLTF. The CDR3 DNA sequence: TGTGTCAGCAGTTATGTCCAGTCTAGCTCTGGGGCCAACGTCCTGACTTTC.

As for this clonotype: The conserved phenylalanine or tryptophan is not found at the CDR3 terminus, so this likely reflects a read error. The J gene is TRBJ2-2, the V gene TRBV28; 8 bases are a match to TRBD2. The V gene's germline CDR1 is MDHEN and CDR2 SYDVKM. There are 14 residues in the CDR3. V lost 8 bases to trimming and J lost 8 bases; unmatched junction nucleotides: 10. In DNA form, the CDR3 reads TGTGCCAGCTCCACGGGACTAGTGTCAGGGGAGCTGTTTTAT. Amino acid sequence: CASSTGLVSGELFY.

For this clonotype: An end of the junction differs from the germline gene, which may be a read error. This chain joins TRBV12-3 or TRBV12-4 and TRBJ1-1; D is uncertain. This CDR3 is 13 amino acids long. CDR3 in DNA: TGTGCCAGCGGTCCGCCCGGGCGGTCTGAAGGTTTCTTT. It is translated as CASGPPGRSEGFF.

Comment on this clonotype: The germline gene is not matched at one end of the junction; a read error may be the cause. This chain joins TRBV5-5 and TRBJ2-3; 12 nucleotides align to TRBD1. Germline CDR1 reads SGHKS; CDR2 reads YYEKEE (reference sequence). This CDR3 has 15 residues. The CDR3 DNA reads as TGTGTCAGCAGCCCCGGGACAGGGGGCACAGATACGCAGTGTTTT. As protein: CVSSPGTGGTDTQCF.

A few counts support this clonotype. This may arise from a read error, as a much more abundant clone is one base away. The rearrangement links TRBV13 to TRBJ1-2; maybe TRBD1 (5 bases). The CDR3 has 13 amino acids. CDR1 PRHDT and CDR2 FYEKMQ come from the germline V gene (reference sequence). This CDR3 is CACSGWDRYGYTF. The DNA of the CDR3 is TGTGCCTGCAGCGGATGGGACCGCTATGGCTACACCTTC.

Concerning this clonotype itself: This is likely a read error, given that the CDR3 carries no conserved phenylalanine or tryptophan at its end. V and J are TRBV7-9 and TRBJ1-2; no clear D. This CDR3 is 14 amino acids long. CDR1 and CDR2 from the germline V gene are SEHNR and FQNEAQ (reference sequence). The CDR3 DNA follows: TGTGCAAGCAATGCGGGTTCGGGTAACTATGGATACACCTTG. It translates to CASNAGSGNYGYTL.

In this sample, this clonotype turned up a few times. J is TRBJ2-1 and V is TRBV18; a possible D gene is TRBD2 (6 bases). The germline V gene has CDR1 KGHSH and CDR2 LQKENI. The CDR3 covers 17 residues. V was trimmed by 3 bases and J by 2 bases, leaving 17 bases between them. The CDR3, as DNA: TGTGCCAGCTCACCCCCTATTGCGGGGAGAGCCTACAATGAGCAGTTCTTC. Translated: CASSPPIAGRAYNEQFF.

A note on this clonotype: A junction boundary mismatches the germline segment, possibly from a read error. The gene calls are TRBV6-1 and TRBJ1-6, with D unclear. Germline CDR1 is MNHNS and CDR2 is SASEGT. The length of the CDR3 is 14 residues. Here the CDR3 reads CASTVMDGSSPLRF. The CDR3 DNA sequence: TGTGCCAGCACCGTCATGGACGGAAGTTCACCCCTCCGCTTT.

As to this clonotype: The junction differs from germline at one of its ends, possibly a read error. CDR3 nucleotides: TGTACCTGGAGTGGACTAGCGGGGAGGTCCTACGAGCAGTACTTC. Its translation: CTWSGLAGRSYEQYF. The chain is built from TRBV30 and TRBJ2-7, with 12 bases lining up with TRBD2. Looked up from germline, CDR1 is GTSNPN and CDR2 is SVGIG (reference sequence). The CDR3 covers 15 residues.